The source of this TCR beta chain is a study of response to subunit inactivated influenza vaccine. General study points: Each seasonal flu vaccination may recruit only limited new T cells, authors suggested.

Notes on this clonotype: Its specificity is not known.

V was clipped by 4 bases and J by 5 bases; unmatched bases: 6. Per the germline V gene, CDR1 is SGHDT and CDR2 is YYEEEE. This CDR3 is 14 amino acids long. TCRdb redid the calling of the RT-PCR reads with MiXCR, one entry per CDR3 protein. The sample lists approximately 700,000 distinct CDR3 sequences, 15% to 17% occurring once. The V call is TRBV5-6, the J call TRBJ2-5; 9 bases map to TRBD2. This clonotype was obtained from a man aged 50 to 59 who received an inactivated influenza vaccine. The sample was PBMCs from blood, taken about 11 days after vaccination. In DNA form, the CDR3 reads TGTGCCAGCAGCACCGGGACTAGCAGGGAGACCCAGTACTTC. As protein: CASSTGTSRETQYF.